These 13 T cell receptor beta chains came from one sample sequenced in a study of control samples from healthy donors and cancer patients. The method was immunoSEQ multiplex PCR; TCRdb's version includes in-frame clones alone and lacks a portion of them. The repertoire holds 90,000 to 100,000 clones, 79% seen once, with about 11% in the top ten. Specimen: blood. These TCRs come from a woman aged 30 to 39 in good health.

This CDR3 reads CASSRSGGRYEQYF. In DNA, the CDR3 is TGTGCCAGTAGTAGGTCAGGGGGGAGGTACGAGCAGTACTTC. The gene calls are TRBV19 and TRBJ2-7; possibly TRBD1 for D (7 bases). Germline values: CDR1 LNHDA, CDR2 SQIVND (reference sequence). CDR3 length: 14 amino acids. V lost 4 bases to trimming and J lost 4 bases, with 14 bases between them.

The chain employs TRBV19 and TRBJ2-7; maybe TRBD2 (6 bases). The CDR3 extends over 15 amino acids. V was trimmed by 5 bases and J by 3 bases, leaving 17 bases between them. Per germline, CDR1 LNHDA and CDR2 SQIVND (reference sequence). The DNA of the CDR3 is TGTGCCAGTAGTCGAGGGGACGGGGGAGGCTACGAGCAGTACTTC. It encodes CASSRGDGGGYEQYF.

The chain couples TRBV14 to TRBJ1-6; unclear D gene. Germline values: CDR1 SGHDN, CDR2 FVKESK. Trimming removed 2 bases at V and 7 bases at J, with 6 bases between. CDR3 length: 13 amino acids. The CDR3 bases are TGTGCCAGCAGCCAAAAGGTGAATTCACCCCTCCACTTT. Translation gives CASSQKVNSPLHF. Full variable domain (remainder filled in from reference TRBV14 and TRBJ1-6): EAGVTQFPSHSVIEKGQTVTLRCDPISGHDNLYWYRRVMGKEIKFLLHFVKESKQDESGMPNNRFLAERTGGTYSTLKVQPAELEDSGVYFCASSQKVNSPLHFGNGTRLTVT.

This chain uses TRBV12-3 or TRBV12-4 with TRBJ2-1, with D uncertain. The V gene lost 7 bases and the J gene lost 8 bases, with 15 bases spanning the gap. This CDR3 is built from 13 residues. This CDR3 is CASNRKFRDEQFF. CDR3 bases: TGTGCCAGCAATCGGAAGTTTCGGGATGAGCAGTTCTTC.

This rearrangement joins TRBV20-1 to TRBJ1-2; D gene ambiguous. V lost 3 bases and J 4 bases, leaving 9 bases between the germline ends. From germline, CDR1 is DFQATT and CDR2 SNEGSKA (reference sequence). The CDR3 is 12 amino acids. The DNA for the CDR3 is TGCAGTGCTAGTGAGGTGGGCTATGGCTACACCTTC. Its protein product is CSASEVGYGYTF.

Details on this clone: The sample carries other DNA sequences with the same CDR3. The rearrangement uses TRBV5-1 and TRBJ2-1; 11 bases map to TRBD2. V was clipped by 4 bases and J by 4 bases; unmatched bases: 4. Germline lookup yields CDR1 SGHRS and CDR2 YFSETQ. The length of the CDR3 is 15 residues. In nucleotides, the CDR3 is TGCGCCAGCAGCCTACTAGCGGGGGAGTACAATGAGCAGTTCTTC. Translated: CASSLLAGEYNEQFF.

The count of this clone is one. This rearrangement joins TRBV6-5 to TRBJ1-2; perhaps TRBD1 as D (6 bases). Deletions cut 7 bases from V and 5 bases from J, with 14 bases between. The CDR3 has 13 residues. Germline V lookup: CDR1 MNHEY, CDR2 SVGAGI. The CDR3 DNA sequence: TGTGCCAGCAACTGGGGGGCGGAGTATGGCTACACCTTC. This gives the protein CASNWGAEYGYTF.

V usage is TRBV6-5 and J usage is TRBJ1-1; 7 bases are a match to TRBD1. V trimming: 5 bases; J trimming: 0 bases; junction bases outside the gene matches: 3. The CDR3 is 14 residues long. From germline, CDR1 is MNHEY and CDR2 SVGAGI. Here the CDR3 reads CASSTQGMNTEAFF. The CDR3 DNA reads TGTGCCAGCAGTACACAGGGGATGAACACTGAAGCTTTCTTT.

The chain has TRBV6-1 and TRBJ2-7; no firm D call. V was clipped by 3 bases and J by 3 bases, with 6 bases between them. CDR1 MNHNS and CDR2 SASEGT come from the germline V gene. The CDR3 loop spans 12 amino acids. This CDR3 is CASSEERYEQYF. CDR3 coding DNA: TGTGCCAGCAGTGAGGAACGCTACGAGCAGTACTTC.

This rearrangement joins TRBV20-1 to TRBJ2-3, with 9 bases fitting TRBD2. CDR1 and CDR2 (germline): DFQATT, SNEGSKA (reference sequence). With 3 bases clipped from V and 2 bases from J, the junction kept 9 bases outside the gene matches. This CDR3 is built from 16 residues. Written as DNA, the CDR3 is TGCAGTGCTAGTCTGCTAGCGGGGCTAACCACAGATACGCAGTATTTT. As protein: CSASLLAGLTTDTQYF.

The chain's CDR3 is CASSPQVGGLISGANVLTF. The CDR3 bases are TGTGCCAGCAGCCCCCAGGTGGGAGGTCTTATCTCTGGGGCCAACGTCCTGACTTTC. This chain joins TRBV9 and TRBJ2-6; D may be TRBD2 (6 bases). Germline V CDR1 and CDR2: SGDLS, YYNGEE. This CDR3 is 19 amino acids long. The V gene lost 4 bases and the J gene lost 0 bases, with 20 bases spanning the gap.

The genes are TRBV30 and TRBJ1-2; D remains unclear. V lost 2 bases, J lost 12 bases, and 13 bases lay in between. Germline CDR1 reads GTSNPN; CDR2 reads SVGIG (reference sequence). CDR3 length: 11 amino acids. The CDR3 coding sequence is TGTGCCTGGAGTAAAGAGCGGGCGAACACCTTC. This sequence encodes CAWSKERANTF. The whole variable domain, filled in from reference TRBV30 and TRBJ1-2, reads SQTIHQWPATLVQPVGSPLSLECTVEGTSNPNLYWYRQAAGRGLQLLFYSVGIGQISSEVPQNLSASRPQDRQFILSSKKLLLSDSGFYLCAWSKERANTFGSGTRLTVV.

This clone was picked up a small number of times. The J gene is TRBJ1-2, the V gene TRBV18, with 7 bases lining up with TRBD1. The CDR3 is 15 amino acids. The V gene end was trimmed by 2 bases and the J gene end by 4 bases; junction bases not matched to a gene: 7. Germline lookup yields CDR1 KGHSH and CDR2 LQKENI. The CDR3 sequence: CASSPGTGVVYGYTF. The CDR3 region has the DNA TGTGCCAGCTCACCAGGAACAGGGGTTGTCTATGGCTACACCTTC.